This T cell receptor beta chain was recovered during a study of blood T cell repertoires in COVID-19 (dated by TCRdb to about 2020). Broadly, across the study: Samples from collaborators originated in the United States, Italy and Spain and spanned both the acute and convalescent phases of COVID-19. The material from the prospective study consisted of cDNA or gDNA derived from T cells, B-cell-depleted T cells, or PBMCs. Deeply sampled blood TCRbeta repertoires from subjects exposed to, actively infected with, or recovered from COVID-19 were included in the dataset. The repertoires were made available in a free public database intended to serve as a resource for research on the immune response to SARS-CoV-2. The samples were drawn from two sources: the first 160 participants of the ongoing ImmuneRACE study, and 950 to 1,500 subjects contributed by 6 global collaborators. Sample metadata almost always included a de-identified subject ID, COVID-19 status, age in years and sex. Where available, HLA class I and class II types were obtained from metadata supplied by the sample provider rather than from assay-based typing.

A note on this clone: The clone's antigen remains unknown. No base-level quality is on record; no much larger clone is a single base apart.

Study-wide findings and limitations: The amount of clinical and demographic metadata varied by source and participant and was provided uncurated.

The junction carries 15 bases between V and J, which are trimmed by 3 bases and 4 bases respectively. The CDR3, cysteine through phenylalanine, is 15 amino acids long. The CDR3 DNA has 45 bases and is translated from base 1. According to the germline V gene (reference sequence), CDR1 reads MNHEY and CDR2 reads SMNVEV. TCRbeta CDR3 regions were amplified from genomic DNA using the immunoSEQ Assay, a bias-controlled multiplex PCR. Per the source publication's procedure: The number of nucleated cells in each sample was estimated by amplification of reference gene primers within the assay. Sequence reads were collapsed and filtered to measure the absolute abundance of every unique TCRbeta CDR3 rearrangement. Productive Simpson clonality was computed per sample as the square root of Simpson's diversity index over productive rearrangements. TCRdb took this table from immuneACCESS and kept in-frame rearrangements with V and J called. Such tables lack part of the clones; where checked against another copy, unresolved V genes explain under half of the gap, and the rest is unexplained. V and J calls plus clone size are reproduced from that table; the DNA served to infer D and trimming. The table for this sample lists roughly 350,000 clones; 87% of them were counted only once. The top ten clonotypes cover around 6% of the sample.

In Seattle, one collaborating source enrolled patients while the infection was active and tracked those patients longitudinally over the course of disease. Whole blood was collected in K2EDTA tubes by collaborating institutions according to the institutions' own protocols. For TCRbeta analysis, collaborators shipped samples in one of three forms: frozen whole blood, isolated PBMCs, or DNA extracted from either of those sample types. Sequencing input: peripheral blood. Here the chain combines TRBV27 and TRBJ1-1; the D gene is perhaps TRBD1, from 6 matching bases. This receptor was taken from a woman aged 45-60 years with COVID-19, enrolled during active disease. The CDR3 has the sequence CASSFGGQGVTEAFF. The base sequence is TGTGCCAGCAGTTTCGGGGGGCAAGGGGTCACTGAAGCTTTCTTT.